This T cell receptor (beta chain) was recovered during a study of blood T cell repertoires in COVID-19. Study-level information: Donors in the United States, Italy and Spain gave samples during acute or convalescent COVID-19. T cells, B-cell-depleted T cells, or PBMCs provided the cDNA or gDNA that served as material.

Trimming removed 7 bases at V and 5 bases at J, with 21 bases between. The CDR3 contains 15 residues. Germline lookup yields CDR1 MNHEY and CDR2 SVGAGI. Authors' processing steps: Cell counts per sample came from amplifying reference gene primers. Some clones are missing from TCRdb's copy, which holds only in-frame ones; the method was immunoSEQ multiplex PCR. V, J and clone size are those of that table, while D and trimming were read from the DNA. The sample lists about 150,000 clones; roughly 84% were seen once. The chain is built from TRBV6-5 and TRBJ2-7, with D possibly TRBD2 on 5 matching bases. The sample comprised peripheral blood. This receptor was taken from a man between 65 and 85 years old with acute or convalescent COVID-19. CDR3 DNA sequence: TGTGCCAGCACCCCCCGGGATGGGGTCGTCGACGAGCAGTACTTC. It codes for CASTPRDGVVDEQYF.